This T cell receptor beta chain was obtained from a study of T cells in Graves' hyperthyroidism and ophthalmopathy. Study overall: Peripheral blood was secured at the point of initial diagnosis, before any treatment.

Amplified TCR beta CDR3 regions came from RNA transcripts. When the TCR CDR3 underwent first-round RT-PCR, the HTBI primer set was used. TCRdb analysed the multiplex PCR reads with MiXCR anew, one entry per CDR3 protein. Seen here are about 520,000 distinct CDR3 sequences, around 22% observed once, and the top ten hold about 11%. Details on this clonotype: Its cognate antigen is unknown. Its ends do not fully match the called genes, so a read error is possible.

Study-level results: A model using 13 V-J features told ophthalmopathy apart from stable hyperthyroidism. Ophthalmopathy was predicted by the model a median of approximately 6.6 months ahead of onset.

Germline CDR1 is MDHEN and CDR2 is SYDVKM. The CDR3 is made up of 13 amino acids. This rearrangement joins TRBV28 to TRBJ1-1; D is undetermined. The source of this sequence is a woman in her twenties or thirties with Graves' ophthalmopathy. The sequenced sample was blood. CDR3 amino acids: CASSRSGGDGGRF. CDR3 DNA: TGTGCCAGCAGTCGAAGCGGAGGAGATGGCGGGCGATTT.